This is a list of T cell receptor beta chains from one sample in a study of T-cell reconstitution after alpha-beta-depleted transplantation in children. MiXCR, run by TCRdb on the PCR reads, gives a single entry per CDR3 protein. The sample includes fewer than 700,000 distinct CDR3 sequences, 13% of them seen just once. The material was PBMCs, mostly from graft donor cells, obtained 360 days after TCRalphabeta/CD19-depleted stem cell transplant. Receptors originate from a male patient between 10 and 17 years old who had a stem cell transplant for acute myeloid leukemia, so the T cells may come from the graft donor. Each CDR3 is given with its conserved first and last residue. Each record gives: CDR3 length, J gene, D gene, V gene, clone size, CDR3 DNA, CDR3 protein. D genes are given only for firm matches. Some rows have no size entry. The others give once, few or many, or a class for an expanded clone.

12 | TRBJ2-1 | . | TRBV30 | few | TGTGCCTGGAGCGCACTAGTCAATGAGCAGTTCTTC | CAWSALVNEQFF
17 | TRBJ2-1 | TRBD2 | TRBV5-1 | . | TGCGCCAGCAGCTTGGGACTAGCGGGAGGACCACACAATGAGCAGTTCTTC | CASSLGLAGGPHNEQFF
12 | TRBJ2-3 | . | TRBV7-2 | few | TGTGCCAGCGGCCAGGGTTATGGTACGCAGTATTTT | CASGQGYGTQYF
13 | TRBJ2-7 | . | TRBV19 | few | TGTGCCAGTAGGCCTAGGAGCTCCTACGAGCAGTACTTC | CASRPRSSYEQYF
15 | TRBJ2-3 | TRBD1 | TRBV5-1 | . | TGCGCCAGCAGCCCCCTGGACAGGGACACAGATACGCAGTATTTT | CASSPLDRDTDTQYF
15 | TRBJ1-1 | . | TRBV20-1 | . | TGCAGTGCTCATTTTATGTCCAGGGCGAACACTGAAGCTTTCTTT | CSAHFMSRANTEAFF
14 | TRBJ1-5 | . | TRBV19 | . | TGTGCCACACTCGACAGCCTTAGCAATCAGCCCCAGCATTTT | CATLDSLSNQPQHF
13 | TRBJ1-5 | . | TRBV7-2 | . | TGTGCCAGCAGCTTAGAGCGGTCTGGGCCCCAGCATTTT | CASSLERSGPQHF
11 | TRBJ2-5 | . | TRBV29-1 | . | TGCAGCTGCCCCGCTCAAGAGACCCAGTACTTC | CSCPAQETQYF
12 | TRBJ2-5 | TRBD1 | TRBV20-1 | few | TGCAGTGCTTATTACAGGGGCGAGACCCAGTACTTC | CSAYYRGETQYF
14 | TRBJ2-5 | . | TRBV6-2/TRBV6-3 | few | TGTGCCAGCAGTCCACGCTTAGGGCAAGAGACCCAGTACTTC | CASSPRLGQETQYF
15 | TRBJ1-5 | TRBD1 | TRBV7-2 | . | TGTGCCAGCAGCTTAGACGGGACAGGCAATCAGCCCCAGCATTTT | CASSLDGTGNQPQHF
12 | TRBJ2-7 | TRBD1 | TRBV28 | . | TGTGCCAGCAGCCCCGTGGGACAGAAGCGGTACTTC | CASSPVGQKRYF
13 | TRBJ2-7 | . | TRBV20-1 | few | TGCAGTGCTATCCCGGACGCCACCTACGAGCAGTACTTC | CSAIPDATYEQYF
16 | TRBJ2-2 | . | TRBV29-1 | . | TGCAGCGTTGAGGGGAGAAACTCATTGGGGACCGGGGAGCTGTTTTTT | CSVEGRNSLGTGELFF
11 | TRBJ2-5 | . | TRBV13 | . | TGTGCCAGCAGCTTAGCCGGGACTCCGTACTTC | CASSLAGTPYF
16 | TRBJ2-1 | . | TRBV28 | few | TGTGCCAGCATCATCAGTTCGGGGGCTCTCTACAATGAGCAGTTCTTC | CASIISSGALYNEQFF
16 | TRBJ2-2 | TRBD2 | TRBV12-3/TRBV12-4 | . | TGTGCCAGCAGTGGGACTAGCGGGAGGGCCCACGGGGAGCTGTTTTTT | CASSGTSGRAHGELFF
16 | TRBJ2-1 | TRBD2 | TRBV3-1 | . | TGTGCCAGCAGCCAGCGGGAGGGCTTCTCCTACAATGAGCAGTTCTTC | CASSQREGFSYNEQFF
14 | TRBJ2-7 | . | TRBV5-1 | many | TGCGCCAGCAGCTTGGGAACTAGCCGCCTCGAGCAGTACTTC | CASSLGTSRLEQYF
17 | TRBJ2-1 | . | TRBV10-3 | . | TGTGCCATCAGCGCGGGGGGCAGGGGGCGTTTTGGGGATGAGCAGTTCTTC | CAISAGGRGRFGDEQFF
17 | TRBJ1-1 | . | TRBV28 | many | TGTGCCAGCAGTCGACCGTCGGTCTATGTTAAGAACACTGAAGCTTTCTTT | CASSRPSVYVKNTEAFF